This T cell receptor (beta chain) was sequenced in a study of blood T cell repertoires in COVID-19. Whole-study context: COVID-19 samples from acute and convalescent phases originated in the United States, Italy and Spain. In each case, the material was cDNA or gDNA derived from T cells, B-cell-depleted T cells, or PBMCs.

V gave up 3 bases and J gave up 2 bases, with 9 bases separating them. This CDR3 spans 13 amino acids. Germline V lookup: CDR1 GTSNPN, CDR2 SVGIG (reference sequence). Participants came from about two dozen US areas, aged about 18 to 90 years. TCRdb's table, derived via immunoSEQ multiplex PCR, lists solely in-frame clones and lacks some. Among 200,000 to 250,000 clones listed, roughly 83% were seen once. Input material: PBMCs or T cells enriched from blood (not recorded which). This sequence joins TRBV30 and TRBJ2-3; the D gene is possibly TRBD1 (6 bases). This receptor was taken from a woman between 40 and 55 years old with acute COVID-19. CDR3 in DNA: TGTGCCTGGAGGGGGGCGTACACAGATACGCAGTATTTT. It specifies CAWRGAYTDTQYF.